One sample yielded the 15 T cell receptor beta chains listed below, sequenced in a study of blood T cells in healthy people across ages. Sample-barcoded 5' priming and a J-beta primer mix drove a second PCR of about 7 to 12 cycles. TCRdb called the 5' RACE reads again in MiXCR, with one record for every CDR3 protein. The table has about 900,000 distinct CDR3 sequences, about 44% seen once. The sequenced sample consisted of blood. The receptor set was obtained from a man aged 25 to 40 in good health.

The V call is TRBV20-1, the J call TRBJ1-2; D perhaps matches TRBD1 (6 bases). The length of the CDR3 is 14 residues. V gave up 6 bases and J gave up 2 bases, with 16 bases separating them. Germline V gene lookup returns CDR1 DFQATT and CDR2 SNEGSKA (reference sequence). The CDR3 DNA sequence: TGCAGTGCGCAGAAACCGGGGGCCAACTATGGCTACACCTTC. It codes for CSAQKPGANYGYTF.

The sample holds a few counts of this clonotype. The CDR3 nucleotides are TGCAGTGCCCAGGGGGGCCGTGAGACCCAGTACTTC. Its translation: CSAQGGRETQYF. This sequence joins TRBV20-1 and TRBJ2-5; D perhaps matches TRBD1 (7 bases). CDR3 length: 12 residues. V was shortened by 6 bases and J by 5 bases, with 13 bases between the two germline ends. The germline CDR1 and CDR2 sequences are DFQATT and SNEGSKA (reference sequence).

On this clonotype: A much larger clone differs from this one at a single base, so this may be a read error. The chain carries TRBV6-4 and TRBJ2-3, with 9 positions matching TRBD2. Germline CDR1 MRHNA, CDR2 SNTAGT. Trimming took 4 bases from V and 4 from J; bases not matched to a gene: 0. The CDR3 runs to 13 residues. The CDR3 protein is CASSGTSADTQYF. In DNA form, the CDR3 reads TGTGCCAGCAGTGGGACTAGCGCAGATACGCAGTATTTT.

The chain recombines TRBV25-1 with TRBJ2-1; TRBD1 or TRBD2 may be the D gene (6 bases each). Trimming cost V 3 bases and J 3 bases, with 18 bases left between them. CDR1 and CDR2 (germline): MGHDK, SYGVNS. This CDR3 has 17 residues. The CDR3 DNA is TGTGCCAGCAGTGATTCCCCCGGGGGCAGAGTCTACAATGAGCAGTTCTTC. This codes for CASSDSPGGRVYNEQFF.

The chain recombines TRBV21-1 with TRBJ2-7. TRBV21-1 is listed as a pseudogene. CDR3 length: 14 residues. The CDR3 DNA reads TGTGCCAGCAGCCATTTAACGGTCTCCTACGAGCAGTACTTC. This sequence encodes CASSHLTVSYEQYF.

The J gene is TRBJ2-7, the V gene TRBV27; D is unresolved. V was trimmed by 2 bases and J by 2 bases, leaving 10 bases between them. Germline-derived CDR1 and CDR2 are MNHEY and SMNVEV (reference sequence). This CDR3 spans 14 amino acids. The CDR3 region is CASSLKVTAYEQYF. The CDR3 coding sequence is TGTGCCAGCAGTTTAAAGGTTACCGCCTACGAGCAGTACTTC.

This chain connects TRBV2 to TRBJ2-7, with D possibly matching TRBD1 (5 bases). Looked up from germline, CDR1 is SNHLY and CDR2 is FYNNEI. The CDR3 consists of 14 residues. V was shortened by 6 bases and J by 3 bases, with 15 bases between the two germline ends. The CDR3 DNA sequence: TGTGCCAGCAGACTGGAGACAAGGGGCTACGAGCAGTACTTC. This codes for CASRLETRGYEQYF. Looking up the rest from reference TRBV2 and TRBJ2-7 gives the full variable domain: EPEVTQTPSHQVTQMGQEVILRCVPISNHLYFYWYRQILGQKVEFLVSFYNNEISEKSEIFDDQFSVERPDGSNFTLKIRSTKLEDSAMYFCASRLETRGYEQYFGPGTRLTVT.

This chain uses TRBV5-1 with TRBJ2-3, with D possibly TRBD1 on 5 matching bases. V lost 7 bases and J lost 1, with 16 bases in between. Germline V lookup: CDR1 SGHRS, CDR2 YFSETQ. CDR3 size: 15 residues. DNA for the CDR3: TGCGCCAGCGGCTCGTCTGGGGCCGGCACAGATACGCAGTATTTT. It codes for CASGSSGAGTDTQYF.

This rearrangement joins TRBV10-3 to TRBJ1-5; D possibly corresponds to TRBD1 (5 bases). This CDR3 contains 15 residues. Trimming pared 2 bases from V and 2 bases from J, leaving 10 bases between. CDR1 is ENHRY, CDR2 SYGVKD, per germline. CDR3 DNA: TGTGCCATCAGTGAGGGGGCGGTAGGCAATCAGCCCCAGCATTTT. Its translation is CAISEGAVGNQPQHF.

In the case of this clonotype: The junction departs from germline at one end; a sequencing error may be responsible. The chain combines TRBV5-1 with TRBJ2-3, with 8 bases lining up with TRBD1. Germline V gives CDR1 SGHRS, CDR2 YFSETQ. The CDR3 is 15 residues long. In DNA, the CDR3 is TGCGCCAGCAGGTTGGGGACAGGCAGCACAGATACGCAGTATTTT. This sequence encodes CASRLGTGSTDTQYF.

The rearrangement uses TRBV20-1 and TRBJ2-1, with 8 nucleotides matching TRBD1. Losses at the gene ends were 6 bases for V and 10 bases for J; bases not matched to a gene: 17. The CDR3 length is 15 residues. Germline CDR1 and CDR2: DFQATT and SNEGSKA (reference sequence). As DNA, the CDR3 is TGCAGTGCAAGGACGGACAGGGAAAAGTCCGGGGAGCAGTTCTTC. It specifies CSARTDREKSGEQFF.

The CDR3 bases are TGTGCCAGCACTGTTACAGGGTACACTGAAGCTTTCTTT. Translating it yields CASTVTGYTEAFF. This sequence joins TRBV6-1 and TRBJ1-1; the D gene is possibly TRBD1 (6 bases). This CDR3 spans 13 amino acids. Trimming shortened V by 7 bases and J by 3 bases, and 12 bases separated the two germline ends. Germline V gives CDR1 MNHNS, CDR2 SASEGT.

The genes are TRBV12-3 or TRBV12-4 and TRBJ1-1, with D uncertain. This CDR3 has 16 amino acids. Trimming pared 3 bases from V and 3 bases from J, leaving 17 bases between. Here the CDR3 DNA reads TGTGCCAGCAGTTTCGGATTGGGTCCCCCGGACACTGAAGCTTTCTTT. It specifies CASSFGLGPPDTEAFF.

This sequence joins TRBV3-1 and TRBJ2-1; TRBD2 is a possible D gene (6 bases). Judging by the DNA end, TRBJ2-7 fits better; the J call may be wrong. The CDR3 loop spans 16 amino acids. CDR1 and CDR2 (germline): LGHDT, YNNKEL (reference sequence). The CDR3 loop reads CASSPSTEGSYNEQYF. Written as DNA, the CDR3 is TGTGCCAGCAGCCCTAGCACGGAGGGGTCCTACAATGAGCAGTACTTC.

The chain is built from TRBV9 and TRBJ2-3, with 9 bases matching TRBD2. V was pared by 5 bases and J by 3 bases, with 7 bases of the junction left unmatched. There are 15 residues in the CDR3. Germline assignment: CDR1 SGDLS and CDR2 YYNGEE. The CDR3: CASSLTSGRTDTQYF. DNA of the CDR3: TGTGCCAGCAGTTTGACTAGCGGACGAACAGATACGCAGTATTTT.